Following are 28 T cell receptor beta chains from one sample sequenced in a study of T cell changes during pregnancy in multiple sclerosis. TCRdb's table, derived via immunoSEQ multiplex PCR, lists solely in-frame clones and lacks some. The table lists about 64,000 clones, about 96% of them singletons. Specimen: CD8+ T cells from peripheral blood mononuclear cells, collected after pregnancy. The receptors were gathered from a female donor with multiple sclerosis, enrolled in a pregnancy study.

The CDR3 region has the DNA TGCGCCAGCAGCCAAGATCTAGGGGTTAGCGGGGAGCTGTTTTTT. Translating gives CASSQDLGVSGELFF. This sequence joins TRBV4-1 and TRBJ2-2, with D perhaps TRBD1 (5 bases). CDR1 MGHRA and CDR2 YSYEKL come from the germline V gene. The CDR3 covers 15 residues. The V gene lost 0 bases and the J gene lost 7 bases, with 12 bases spanning the gap.

Notes on this clone: The junction does not match germline at one end; this may be a read error. The J gene is TRBJ1-2, the V gene TRBV19; 7 bases are a match to TRBD1. This CDR3 has 11 amino acids. Germline V lookup: CDR1 LNHDA, CDR2 SQIVND (reference sequence). CDR3 DNA: TGTGCCAGTGGTATAGGACAGGTCGAGACCTTC. As protein: CASGIGQVETF.

The genes are TRBV5-1 and TRBJ2-2, with 8 bases matching TRBD2. The CDR3 covers 14 residues. Per germline, CDR1 SGHRS and CDR2 YFSETQ. J lost 10 bases, V lost 0 bases, and 5 bases had no gene match. The CDR3 here is CASSLEGLEPELFF. In DNA form, the CDR3 reads TGCGCCAGCAGCTTGGAGGGACTAGAACCGGAGCTGTTTTTT.

In its sample, this clone was seen once. The J gene is TRBJ1-5, the V gene TRBV2; D gene uncertain. V lost 3 bases, J lost 4 bases, and 13 bases lay in between. Germline V gene sequence: CDR1 SNHLY, CDR2 FYNNEI. CDR3 length: 15 amino acids. CDR3 amino acids: CASSEETSLNQPQHF. The CDR3, as DNA: TGTGCCAGCAGTGAGGAGACGAGCCTGAATCAGCCCCAGCATTTT.

The gene calls are TRBV27 and TRBJ2-7; TRBD1 matches at 9 bases. Trimming cost V 3 bases and J 3 bases; bases outside gene matches: 3. The germline CDR1 and CDR2 sequences are MNHEY and SMNVEV (reference sequence). This CDR3 has 14 residues. CDR3 in DNA: TGTGCCAGCAGTTTTGTGGGACAGGGCTACGAGCAGTACTTC. It is translated as CASSFVGQGYEQYF.

About this clone itself: This CDR3 is also generated by other DNA sequences in the sample. The rearrangement uses TRBV27 and TRBJ2-7, with D maybe TRBD2 (5 bases). V lost 2 bases, J lost 2 bases, and 10 bases lay in between. The germline V gene has CDR1 MNHEY and CDR2 SMNVEV (reference sequence). The CDR3 loop spans 14 amino acids. Here the CDR3 reads CASSLGRGPYEQYF. DNA for the CDR3: TGTGCCAGCAGTTTAGGGCGAGGGCCCTACGAGCAGTACTTC.

The chain carries TRBV14 and TRBJ2-3; 9 positions agree with TRBD1. This CDR3 spans 15 amino acids. V gave up 5 bases and J gave up 2 bases; unmatched junction bases: 5. Germline values: CDR1 SGHDN, CDR2 FVKESK. As DNA, the CDR3 is TGTGCCAGCAGCGGGGACAGGGACCTCACAGATACGCAGTATTTT. Translated: CASSGDRDLTDTQYF.

V usage is TRBV4-3 and J usage is TRBJ2-1; the D is unclear. V was pared by 0 bases and J by 0 bases, with 12 bases between. CDR3 length: 17 residues. Germline V gene sequence: CDR1 LGHNA, CDR2 YSLEER. Here the CDR3 reads CASSQEETASSYNEQFF. CDR3 coding DNA: TGCGCCAGCAGCCAAGAGGAAACGGCTAGCTCCTACAATGAGCAGTTCTTC.

The V and J genes are TRBV9 and TRBJ2-7, with D maybe TRBD2 (5 bases). The CDR3 runs 13 residues. Trimming took 3 bases from V and 1 from J, leaving 8 bases between them. Germline assignment: CDR1 SGDLS and CDR2 YYNGEE. CDR3 nucleotide sequence: TGTGCCAGCAGCGCGGGAATTTCCTACGAGCAGTACTTC. Protein product: CASSAGISYEQYF.

This chain uses TRBV4-2 with TRBJ2-7, with 7 positions matching TRBD1. The germline gives CDR1 LGHNA, CDR2 YNFKEQ. The CDR3 has 14 amino acids. The J segment lost 4 bases and the V segment lost 4 bases, leaving 7 bases of the junction unmatched. The CDR3 nucleotides read TGTGCCAGCAGCCCAGTTGAGGGGGCATACGAGCAGTACTTC. Translation gives CASSPVEGAYEQYF.

In the case of this clone: Sequence at one end of the junction differs from germline and may be a read error. The chain has TRBV19 and TRBJ1-5; possibly TRBD1 for D (6 bases). The CDR3 has 11 amino acids. Germline V gene sequence: CDR1 LNHDA, CDR2 SQIVND (reference sequence). The CDR3 sequence: CASSIGQNPSF. The CDR3, as DNA: TGTGCCAGTAGTATCGGACAGAACCCCTCTTTT.

This rearrangement joins TRBV5-1 to TRBJ2-5; 11 positions match TRBD2. Per the germline V gene, CDR1 is SGHRS and CDR2 is YFSETQ. The CDR3 runs 17 residues. V gave up 4 bases and J gave up 2 bases; unmatched junction bases: 10. DNA for the CDR3: TGCGCCAGCAGCCTATCCCTAGCGGGAGGCCCTCAAGAGACCCAGTACTTC. It yields the protein CASSLSLAGGPQETQYF. Drawing the rest from reference TRBV5-1 and TRBJ2-5, the complete variable domain is KAGVTQTPRYLIKTRGQQVTLSCSPISGHRSVSWYQQTPGQGLQFLFEYFSETQRNKGNFPGRFSGRQFSNSRSEMNVSTLELGDSALYLCASSLSLAGGPQETQYFGPGTRLLVL.

The chain couples TRBV29-1 to TRBJ2-2; D call uncertain. The CDR3 is 12 residues long. CDR1 SQVTM and CDR2 ANQGSEA come from the germline V gene. Trimming cost V 3 bases and J 4 bases, with 6 bases left between them. CDR3 in amino acids: CSVETITGELFF. In nucleotides, the CDR3 is TGCAGCGTTGAGACAATCACCGGGGAGCTGTTTTTT.

This CDR3 reads CASSLRGTSVKRDEQFF. CDR3 bases: TGTGCCAGCAGCTTAAGGGGGACTAGCGTTAAGAGAGATGAGCAGTTCTTC. The V call is TRBV7-2, the J call TRBJ2-1; TRBD2 matches 10 bases. The V segment lost 2 bases and the J segment 8 bases; nucleotides outside the gene matches: 12. CDR1 is SGHTA and CDR2 is FQGNSA in the germline V gene. CDR3 length: 17 amino acids.

The chain links TRBV19 to TRBJ2-7; 10 nucleotides line up with TRBD2. The CDR3 has 14 amino acids. V gave up 6 bases and J gave up 5 bases; unmatched junction bases: 7. Germline V gives CDR1 LNHDA, CDR2 SQIVND (reference sequence). The DNA for the CDR3 is TGTGCCAGTAGACCCGGACTAGCGGTCGACGAGCAGTACTTC. Protein: CASRPGLAVDEQYF.

The rearrangement joins TRBV29-1 to TRBJ1-1, with D possibly TRBD1 on 5 matching bases. The V gene's germline CDR1 is SQVTM and CDR2 ANQGSEA. Trimming removed 5 bases at V and 7 bases at J, with 23 bases between. The CDR3 covers 15 residues. The CDR3 protein is CSVLESHRQGLEAFF. The DNA of the CDR3 is TGCAGCGTTCTAGAATCCCATCGGCAGGGACTTGAAGCTTTCTTT.

The chain links TRBV5-8 to TRBJ1-1, with D perhaps TRBD1 (5 bases). V was shortened by 4 bases and J by 4 bases, with 14 bases between the two germline ends. The germline V gene has CDR1 SGHTS and CDR2 YDEGEE. The CDR3 consists of 14 residues. This CDR3 reads CASSPRDLGTEAFF. DNA for the CDR3: TGTGCCAGCAGCCCCAGGGATCTGGGCACTGAAGCTTTCTTT. Full variable domain (remainder filled in from reference TRBV5-8 and TRBJ1-1): EAGVTQSPTHLIKTRGQQATLRCSPISGHTSVYWYQQALGLGLQFLLWYDEGEERNRGNFPPRFSGRQFPNYSSELNVNALELEDSALYLCASSPRDLGTEAFFGQGTRLTVV.

The chain joins TRBV28 to TRBJ2-7; the match to TRBD2 covers 11 bases. The CDR3 loop spans 15 amino acids. Germline lookup yields CDR1 MDHEN and CDR2 SYDVKM. V dropped 4 bases and J dropped 2; count of bases not matched to a gene: 4. CDR3 nucleotides: TGTGCCAGCAGTTCTCAGACTAGCGGGGCCTACGAGCAGTACTTC. It encodes CASSSQTSGAYEQYF.

Only one count was recorded for this clone. The chain is built from TRBV7-9 and TRBJ2-7; D is undetermined. Looked up from germline, CDR1 is SEHNR and CDR2 is FQNEAQ (reference sequence). V was clipped by 1 base and J by 2 bases, with 9 bases between them. CDR3 length: 14 amino acids. CDR3 loop: CASSLEMGAYEQYF. CDR3 DNA sequence: TGTGCCAGCAGCTTAGAAATGGGCGCCTACGAGCAGTACTTC.

The CDR3 reads CASSIVAGKAFF. CDR3 DNA sequence: TGTGCCAGTAGTATAGTGGCAGGGAAAGCTTTCTTT. This chain joins TRBV19 and TRBJ1-1; TRBD1 is a possible D gene (5 bases). Germline V gene data show CDR1 as LNHDA and CDR2 as SQIVND (reference sequence). Trimming took 1 base from V and 9 from J, leaving 9 bases between them. The CDR3 covers 12 residues.

The count of this clone is one. V gene TRBV28 combines with J gene TRBJ2-3; 7 positions match TRBD2. Looked up from germline, CDR1 is MDHEN and CDR2 is SYDVKM. The CDR3 has 17 residues. Trimming removed 1 base from V and 3 bases from J; junction bases left unmatched: 10. The CDR3 is CASSLLVGGPGTDTQYF. The DNA of the CDR3 is TGTGCCAGCAGTTTATTAGTGGGAGGGCCAGGAACAGATACGCAGTATTTT.

This sequence joins TRBV4-2 and TRBJ1-3; perhaps TRBD1 as D (5 bases). From germline, CDR1 is LGHNA and CDR2 YNFKEQ. The CDR3 sequence is 16 residues long. Trimming left V 0 bases short and J 2 bases short, with 11 bases between. CDR3 sequence: CASSQDGPGAGNTIYF. The CDR3 DNA reads TGTGCCAGCAGCCAAGATGGGCCGGGGGCTGGAAACACCATATATTTT.

V usage is TRBV6-5 and J usage is TRBJ1-5, with 7 bases identical to TRBD1. CDR1 is MNHEY and CDR2 is SVGAGI in the germline V gene. The J segment lost 3 bases and the V segment lost 8 bases, leaving 7 bases of the junction unmatched. The CDR3 totals 14 residues. The CDR3 coding sequence is TGTGCCAGCCAGACCGGACAGGACAATCAGCCCCAGCATTTT. Its protein product is CASQTGQDNQPQHF.

The chain carries TRBV29-1 and TRBJ2-1; a possible D gene is TRBD1 (5 bases). Germline lookup yields CDR1 SQVTM and CDR2 ANQGSEA. This CDR3 spans 18 amino acids. V lost 7 bases and J lost 0, with 25 bases in between. This CDR3 reads CSGGRVSPKRGSYNEQFF. The CDR3 DNA follows: TGCAGCGGCGGCCGGGTCTCTCCTAAAAGGGGCTCCTACAATGAGCAGTTCTTC.

This chain uses TRBV25-1 with TRBJ2-1; 7 positions agree with TRBD1. V was clipped by 6 bases and J by 3 bases; unmatched bases: 2. Germline loops: CDR1 MGHDK, CDR2 SYGVNS. The CDR3 spans 13 residues. The CDR3 spells CASRWDSYNEQFF. CDR3 sequence (DNA): TGTGCCAGCAGATGGGACAGCTACAATGAGCAGTTCTTC.

This chain uses TRBV27 with TRBJ2-1; 11 bases agree with TRBD2. This CDR3 is built from 16 residues. The V gene end was trimmed by 4 bases and the J gene end by 5 bases; junction bases not matched to a gene: 7. Germline CDR1 and CDR2: MNHEY and SMNVEV (reference sequence). The CDR3 coding sequence is TGTGCCAGCAGTTCCCCGGGACTAGCGGAAGACAATGAGCAGTTCTTC. Its translation: CASSSPGLAEDNEQFF.

The chain carries TRBV15 and TRBJ2-6, with TRBD2 as a possible D gene (5 bases). The V and J ends lost 4 bases and 2 bases respectively, with 9 bases between them. The CDR3 extends over 15 amino acids. Germline V gene data show CDR1 as LNHNV and CDR2 as YYDKDF (reference sequence). CDR3 loop: CATSKLEAGANVLTF. The CDR3 DNA is TGTGCCACCAGCAAACTAGAGGCTGGGGCCAACGTCCTGACTTTC.

The V gene is TRBV11-3, the J gene TRBJ2-2; 8 bases align to TRBD2. The CDR3 is made up of 15 amino acids. Losses at the gene ends were 1 base for V and 5 bases for J; bases not matched to a gene: 3. Germline V gene data show CDR1 as SGHNT and CDR2 as YENEEA. Written as DNA, the CDR3 is TGTGCCAGCAGCTTAGTCGCGGGAGGTACCGGGGAGCTGTTTTTT. Its translation is CASSLVAGGTGELFF.